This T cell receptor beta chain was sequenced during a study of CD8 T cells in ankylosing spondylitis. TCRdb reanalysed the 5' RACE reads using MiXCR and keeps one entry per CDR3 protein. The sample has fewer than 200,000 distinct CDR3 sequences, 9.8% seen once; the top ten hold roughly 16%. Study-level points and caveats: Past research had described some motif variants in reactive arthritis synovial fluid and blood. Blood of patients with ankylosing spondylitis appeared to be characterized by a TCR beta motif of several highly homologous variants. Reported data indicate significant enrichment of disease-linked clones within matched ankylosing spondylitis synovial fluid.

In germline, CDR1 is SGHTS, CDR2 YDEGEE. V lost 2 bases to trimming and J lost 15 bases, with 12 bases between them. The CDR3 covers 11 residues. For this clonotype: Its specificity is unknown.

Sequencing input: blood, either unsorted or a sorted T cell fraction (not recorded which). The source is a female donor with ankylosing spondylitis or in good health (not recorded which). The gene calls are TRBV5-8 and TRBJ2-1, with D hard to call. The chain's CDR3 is CASSFPLVGFF. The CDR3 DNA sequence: TGTGCCAGCAGCTTCCCCCTTGTTGGGTTCTTC.